A single sample gave rise to the 25 T cell receptor beta chains below, sequenced in a study of blood T cells in healthy people across ages. The use of a sample-barcoded 5' primer and a J-beta primer mix characterized a second PCR of 7 to 11 cycles. Each CDR3 protein gets one entry after TCRdb re-called the 5' RACE reads with MiXCR. This sample yields about 1.8 million distinct CDR3 sequences, of which about 50% are seen a single time; more than 2% belongs to the top ten. The source material was blood. These receptors came from a woman between 40 and 55 years old in good health.

Of note for this clonotype: At one end the junction does not follow the germline gene, possibly because of a read error. V and J are TRBV7-2 and TRBJ2-3; D is tentatively TRBD1 or TRBD2 (5 bases each). This CDR3 has 15 residues. The V gene's germline CDR1 is SGHTA and CDR2 FQGNSA. The CDR3 DNA reads as TGTGTCAGCAGCTTAAAGGGACCGGGGATGGATACGCAGTATTTT. Its translation is CVSSLKGPGMDTQYF.

The CDR3 DNA sequence: TGCGCCAGCAGTGAACGGGGGTCATACGGCAATGAGCAGTTCTTC. Translating gives CASSERGSYGNEQFF. The V and J genes are TRBV10-2 and TRBJ2-1; a weak D match, TRBD2 (6 bases). Germline V gene lookup returns CDR1 WSHSY and CDR2 SAAADI. V lost 3 bases and J 6 bases, leaving 15 bases between the germline ends. The CDR3 consists of 15 residues.

The rearrangement uses TRBV10-3 and TRBJ2-1; TRBD1 matches 10 bases. Germline trimming cut 6 bases from V and 3 bases from J; bases unmatched to any gene: 5. CDR1 is ENHRY and CDR2 is SYGVKD in the germline V gene. CDR3 size: 15 residues. The CDR3 DNA sequence: TGTGCCATCAGGAACCGGGACAGGGGCTACAATGAGCAGTTCTTC. Its protein is CAIRNRDRGYNEQFF.

This clonotype was observed a handful of times. The chain carries TRBV29-1 and TRBJ2-1, with 9 bases fitting TRBD2. Germline loops: CDR1 SQVTM, CDR2 ANQGSEA. The V gene end was trimmed by 3 bases and the J gene end by 5 bases; junction bases not matched to a gene: 5. The CDR3 is made up of 14 amino acids. CDR3 amino acids: CSVDPAGGDNEQFF. The CDR3 DNA reads TGCAGCGTTGATCCAGCGGGGGGTGACAATGAGCAGTTCTTC.

J is TRBJ1-1 and V is TRBV20-1; possible D gene TRBD1, 5 bases. Trimming took off 1 base at V and 6 bases at J, with 12 bases between the two ends. Germline V CDR1 and CDR2: DFQATT, SNEGSKA (reference sequence). CDR3 size: 13 residues. CDR3 in amino acids: CSARARVGPEAFF. In DNA, the CDR3 is TGCAGTGCTAGAGCCAGGGTTGGTCCTGAAGCTTTCTTT.

Concerning this clonotype itself: This is likely an artifact of a read error, given a far larger clone one base away. The genes are TRBV7-9 and TRBJ2-4; tentatively, D is TRBD2 (5 bases). V lost 0 bases, J lost 12 bases, and 12 bases lay in between. The CDR3 sequence is 13 residues long. Per the germline V gene, CDR1 is SEHNR and CDR2 is FQNEAQ (reference sequence). The CDR3 spells CASSLAGAYDQYF. The CDR3 coding sequence is TGTGCCAGCAGCTTAGCGGGAGCCTACGATCAGTACTTC.

This clonotype was seen just once. This chain connects TRBV25-1 to TRBJ1-2, with TRBD1 as a possible D gene (5 bases). Looked up from germline, CDR1 is MGHDK and CDR2 is SYGVNS. This CDR3 comprises 16 residues. Trimming took off 1 base at V and 4 bases at J, with 16 bases between the two ends. The CDR3 DNA sequence: TGTGCCAGCAGTGAATGGGGGGAGGCTAACGCCTATGGCTACACCTTC. Protein product: CASSEWGEANAYGYTF.

This clonotype has just one count. This chain joins TRBV12-3 or TRBV12-4 and TRBJ1-1; possibly TRBD1 for D (6 bases). V lost 6 bases, J lost 4 bases, and 15 bases lay in between. This CDR3 region has 14 residues. The CDR3, as DNA: TGTGCCAGCAGGGGCCCAGGGGAAGGCACTGAAGCTTTCTTT. Residues: CASRGPGEGTEAFF.

In this sample, this clonotype turned up a few times. The chain employs TRBV29-1 and TRBJ2-3, with a possible D match to TRBD2 (5 bases). CDR1 is SQVTM and CDR2 is ANQGSEA in the germline V gene. CDR3 length equals 12 residues. V lost 3 bases, J lost 1 base, and 5 bases lay in between. The CDR3 region is CSVDSGTDTQYF. The DNA for the CDR3 is TGCAGCGTTGATAGCGGCACAGATACGCAGTATTTT.

The chain is built from TRBV20-1 and TRBJ1-2, with 8 bases aligning to TRBD1. The CDR3 extends over 16 amino acids. The J segment lost 6 bases and the V segment lost 0 bases, leaving 12 bases of the junction unmatched. Germline V CDR1 and CDR2: DFQATT, SNEGSKA (reference sequence). CDR3: CSARDPHRTGRDGYTF. The DNA for the CDR3 is TGCAGTGCTAGAGATCCCCACCGGACAGGGCGTGATGGCTACACCTTC.

The CDR3 sequence: CASTGQGLTNEKLFF. The CDR3 nucleotides are TGTGCCAGCACCGGACAGGGATTGACTAATGAAAAACTGTTTTTT. The chain recombines TRBV6-1 with TRBJ1-4, with 8 bases identical to TRBD1. V shed 7 bases, J shed 2 bases, and the junction held 6 bases outside the gene matches. The CDR3 extends over 15 amino acids. The V gene's germline CDR1 is MNHNS and CDR2 SASEGT.

This clonotype came up once. The rearrangement links TRBV7-9 to TRBJ2-3; TRBD2 aligns across 10 bases. The CDR3 runs to 14 residues. J gave up 5 bases and V 8 bases, and 7 bases lay outside the gene matches. Germline-derived CDR1 and CDR2 are SEHNR and FQNEAQ (reference sequence). CDR3 region: CASRLAGAQDTQYF. CDR3 bases: TGTGCCAGCCGCCTAGCGGGGGCGCAAGATACGCAGTATTTT.

This clonotype appeared once. The J gene is TRBJ2-7, the V gene TRBV2; TRBD2 matches 10 bases. Looked up from germline, CDR1 is SNHLY and CDR2 is FYNNEI. The CDR3 runs 14 residues. V lost 6 bases to trimming and J lost 1 base; unmatched junction nucleotides: 3. DNA for the CDR3: TGTGCCAGCAGCGGGACTAGCGTTTCCTACGAGCAGTACTTC. It translates to CASSGTSVSYEQYF.

This rearrangement joins TRBV7-2 to TRBJ2-1; D is possibly TRBD2 (5 bases). V was trimmed by 5 bases and J by 5 bases, leaving 16 bases between them. The CDR3 sequence is 15 residues long. Germline loops: CDR1 SGHTA, CDR2 FQGNSA. The CDR3 DNA reads as TGTGCCAGCAGCCCACCGGGGTACGACAACAATGAGCAGTTCTTC. Translated: CASSPPGYDNNEQFF.

In this sample, this clonotype turned up a few times. The chain recombines TRBV3-1 with TRBJ2-5, with D unresolved. The CDR3 is 17 amino acids. Looked up from germline, CDR1 is LGHDT and CDR2 is YNNKEL (reference sequence). The V gene lost 0 bases and the J gene lost 2 bases, with 16 bases spanning the gap. The CDR3 is CASSQEETVWQQETQYF. CDR3 nucleotides: TGTGCCAGCAGCCAAGAAGAGACGGTGTGGCAGCAAGAGACCCAGTACTTC.

In its sample, this clonotype was seen a few times. The gene calls are TRBV7-9 and TRBJ2-1, with unresolved D. The CDR3 consists of 14 residues. Trimming shortened V by 7 bases and J by 5 bases, and 15 bases separated the two germline ends. Germline assignment: CDR1 SEHNR and CDR2 FQNEAQ (reference sequence). The CDR3, as DNA: TGTGCCAGCATCATGGGTCGGGCCCACAATGAGCAGTTCTTC. Translated, it gives CASIMGRAHNEQFF.

The CDR3 coding sequence is TGCAGCGTTGCTCTGGGGTCGCCGCTAGCTTTCTTT. Translated: CSVALGSPLAFF. The chain couples TRBV29-1 to TRBJ1-1, with D unclear. This CDR3 has 12 residues. Germline V gene sequence: CDR1 SQVTM, CDR2 ANQGSEA. V was trimmed by 4 bases and J by 10 bases, leaving 16 bases between them. The complete variable domain, with remaining parts taken from reference TRBV29-1 and TRBJ1-1, reads SAVISQKPSRDICQRGTSLTIQCQVDSQVTMMFWYRQQPGQSLTLIATANQGSEATYESGFVIDKFPISRPNLTFSTLTVSNMSPEDSSIYLCSVALGSPLAFFGQGTRLTVV.

This rearrangement joins TRBV7-6 to TRBJ2-4; D is ambiguous. CDR3 length: 12 amino acids. Germline V gene sequence: CDR1 SGHVS, CDR2 FNYEAQ. The ends were cut back, 1 base at V and 13 bases at J, with 11 bases in the middle. The CDR3 reads CASSLVRYVQYF. DNA of the CDR3: TGTGCCAGCAGCTTAGTCAGATACGTGCAGTACTTC.

A few counts support this clonotype. The rearrangement uses TRBV3-1 and TRBJ1-5; TRBD1 matches 9 bases. The CDR3 totals 16 residues. J lost 2 bases, V lost 3 bases, and 5 bases had no gene match. CDR1 is LGHDT, CDR2 YNNKEL, per germline (reference sequence). For the CDR3, the DNA is TGTGCCAGCAGCCAGGGACAGGGTGTGGGCAATCAGCCCCAGCATTTT. Encoded protein: CASSQGQGVGNQPQHF.

This rearrangement joins TRBV27 to TRBJ2-3, with D possibly matching TRBD2 (7 bases). In germline, CDR1 is MNHEY, CDR2 SMNVEV (reference sequence). The CDR3 spans 14 residues. The V end lost 6 bases, the J end lost 8 bases, and 18 bases lay between the germline ends. The CDR3 protein is CASRVRGAKGTQYF. DNA of the CDR3: TGTGCCAGCAGGGTCCGGGGGGCCAAAGGTACGCAGTATTTT.

The chain carries TRBV7-2 and TRBJ2-5; maybe TRBD1 (6 bases). This CDR3 has 14 residues. Trimming took off 10 bases at V and 4 bases at J, with 19 bases between the two ends. Germline CDR1 is SGHTA and CDR2 is FQGNSA. The CDR3 here is CATNVLGAGETQYF. The CDR3 DNA reads TGTGCCACCAACGTCCTGGGGGCTGGAGAGACCCAGTACTTC.

The chain combines TRBV10-3 with TRBJ2-1; 8 bases are shared with TRBD2. The last part of the DNA fits TRBJ2-7 better; the J call may be wrong. Germline CDR1 and CDR2: ENHRY and SYGVKD. The CDR3 contains 13 residues. The CDR3 DNA follows: TGTGCCATCAGTGCCGGGGGGGTCTACGAGCAGTACTTC. As protein: CAISAGGVYEQYF.

This rearrangement joins TRBV12-3 or TRBV12-4 to TRBJ1-1; D possibly corresponds to TRBD1 (5 bases). The CDR3 has 13 residues. The V gene lost 5 bases and the J gene lost 8 bases, with 15 bases spanning the gap. The CDR3 protein is CASSPPGAREAFF. The CDR3 DNA reads TGTGCCAGCAGTCCGCCCGGGGCTCGAGAAGCTTTCTTT.

This clonotype has only a few counts. V is TRBV12-3 or TRBV12-4 and J is TRBJ2-6; 8 bases fit TRBD1. The CDR3 sequence is 18 residues long. Trimming cost V 5 bases and J 0 bases; bases outside gene matches: 9. In nucleotides, the CDR3 is TGTGCCAGCAGTCCCGGACAGGGAAAGAGCTCTGGGGCCAACGTCCTGACTTTC. Its protein is CASSPGQGKSSGANVLTF.

This chain uses TRBV28 with TRBJ2-5, with 10 positions matching TRBD1. After removal of 4 bases from V and 3 bases from J, the junction contained 5 bases not matched to a gene. Germline lookup yields CDR1 MDHEN and CDR2 SYDVKM. This CDR3 is built from 15 residues. The CDR3 spells CASSSTGQGEETQYF. CDR3 nucleotide sequence: TGTGCCAGCAGTTCGACCGGACAGGGGGAAGAGACCCAGTACTTC.